This T cell receptor (beta chain) was sequenced for a study of shared clonotypes between healthy human individuals. Study information: The plates for each donor numbered three CD4 naive, three CD4 memory, two CD8 naive and one CD8 memory.

The method was immunoSEQ multiplex PCR; TCRdb's version includes in-frame clones alone and lacks a portion of them. Here the sample spans some 1,100,000 clones, 70% to 80% being singletons. The CDR3 consists of 15 residues. Germline CDR1 is LNHDA and CDR2 is SQIVND (reference sequence). V gave up 7 bases and J gave up 0 bases, with 15 bases separating them. This sequence originates from a man between 18 and 35 years old in good health. Some clones in this sample may be carry-over from other donors' samples. The sample taken for sequencing was memory CD4+ T cells from PBMCs. Documented subset: CD45RA-negative fraction. The rearrangement links TRBV19 to TRBJ1-2, with D possibly being TRBD1 (6 bases). CDR3 residues: CASTSTGTTNYGYTF. CDR3 coding DNA: TGTGCCAGTACAAGTACAGGGACGACTAACTATGGCTACACCTTC.